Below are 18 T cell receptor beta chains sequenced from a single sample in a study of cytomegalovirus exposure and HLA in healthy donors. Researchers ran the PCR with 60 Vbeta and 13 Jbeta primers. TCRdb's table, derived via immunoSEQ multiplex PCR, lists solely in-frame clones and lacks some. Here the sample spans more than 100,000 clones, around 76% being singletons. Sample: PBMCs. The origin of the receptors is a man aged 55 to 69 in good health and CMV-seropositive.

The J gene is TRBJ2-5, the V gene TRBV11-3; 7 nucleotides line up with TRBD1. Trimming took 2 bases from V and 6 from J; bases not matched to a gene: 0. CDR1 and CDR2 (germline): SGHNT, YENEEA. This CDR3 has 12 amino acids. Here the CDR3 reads CASSLRGQTQYF. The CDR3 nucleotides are TGTGCCAGCAGCTTAAGGGGGCAGACCCAGTACTTC. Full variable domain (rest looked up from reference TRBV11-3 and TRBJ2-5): EAGVVQSPRYKIIEKKQPVAFWCNPISGHNTLYWYLQNLGQGPELLIRYENEEAVDDSQLPKDRFSAERLKGVDSTLKIQPAELGDSAVYLCASSLRGQTQYFGPGTRLLVL.

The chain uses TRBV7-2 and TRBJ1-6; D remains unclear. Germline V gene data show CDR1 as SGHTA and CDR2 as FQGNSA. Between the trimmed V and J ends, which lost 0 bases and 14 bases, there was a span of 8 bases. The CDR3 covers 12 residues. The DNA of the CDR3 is TGTGCCAGCAGCTTAGCCCCATCATCCCTCCACTTT. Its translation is CASSLAPSSLHF.

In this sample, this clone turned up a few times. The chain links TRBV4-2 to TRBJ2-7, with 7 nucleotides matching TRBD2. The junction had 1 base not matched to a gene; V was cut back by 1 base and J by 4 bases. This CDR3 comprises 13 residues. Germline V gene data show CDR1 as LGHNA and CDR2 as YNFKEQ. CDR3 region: CASSQGGGYEQYF. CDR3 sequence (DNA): TGTGCCAGCAGCCAAGGGGGGGGTTACGAGCAGTACTTC.

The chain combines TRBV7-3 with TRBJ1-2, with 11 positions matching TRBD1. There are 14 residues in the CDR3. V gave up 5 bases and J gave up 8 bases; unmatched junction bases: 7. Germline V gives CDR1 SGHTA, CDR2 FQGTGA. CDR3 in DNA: TGTGCCAGCAGCCCTGGACAGGGGGCGCGCGGCTACACCTTC. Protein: CASSPGQGARGYTF.

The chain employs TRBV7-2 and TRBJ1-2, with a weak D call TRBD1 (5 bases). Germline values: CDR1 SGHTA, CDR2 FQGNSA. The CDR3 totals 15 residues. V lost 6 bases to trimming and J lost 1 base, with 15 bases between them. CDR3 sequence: CASRLTAGFNYGYTF. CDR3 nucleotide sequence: TGTGCCAGCAGATTAACGGCAGGGTTTAACTATGGCTACACCTTC. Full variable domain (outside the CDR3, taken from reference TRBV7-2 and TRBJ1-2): GAGVSQSPSNKVTEKGKDVELRCDPISGHTALYWYRQSLGQGLEFLIYFQGNSAPDKSGLPSDRFSAERTGGSVSTLTIQRTQQEDSAVYLCASRLTAGFNYGYTFGSGTRLTVV.

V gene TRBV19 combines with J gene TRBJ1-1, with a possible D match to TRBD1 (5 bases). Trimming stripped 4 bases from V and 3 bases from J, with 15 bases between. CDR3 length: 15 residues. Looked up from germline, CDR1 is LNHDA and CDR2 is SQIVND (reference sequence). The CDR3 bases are TGTGCCAGTAGTAATTATGGGGCGGATGACACTGAAGCTTTCTTT. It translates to CASSNYGADDTEAFF.

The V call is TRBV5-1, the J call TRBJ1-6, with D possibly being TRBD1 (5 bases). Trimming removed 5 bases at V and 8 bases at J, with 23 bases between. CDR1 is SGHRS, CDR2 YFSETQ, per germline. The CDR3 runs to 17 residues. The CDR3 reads CASSDVNGPIQDSPLHF. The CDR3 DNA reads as TGCGCCAGCAGTGACGTTAACGGGCCCATACAGGATTCACCCCTCCACTTT.

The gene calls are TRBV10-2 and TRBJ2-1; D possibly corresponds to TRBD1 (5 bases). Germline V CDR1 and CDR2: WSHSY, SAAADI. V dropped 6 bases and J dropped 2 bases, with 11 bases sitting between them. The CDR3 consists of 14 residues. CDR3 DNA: TGCGCCAGCAGAGAACCAGGGCCCTACAATGAGCAGTTCTTC. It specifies CASREPGPYNEQFF.

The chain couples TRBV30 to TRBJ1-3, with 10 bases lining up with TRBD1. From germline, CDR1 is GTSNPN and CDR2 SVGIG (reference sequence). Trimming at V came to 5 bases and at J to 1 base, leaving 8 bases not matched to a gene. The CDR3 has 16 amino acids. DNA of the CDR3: TGTGCCTGGTCAAGACAGGGGGCAGGATCTGGAAACACCATATATTTT. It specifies CAWSRQGAGSGNTIYF.

CDR3 protein: CASSQDGTGSLYGYTF. CDR3 coding DNA: TGCGCCAGCAGCCAAGATGGGACAGGGTCTCTCTATGGCTACACCTTC. This chain uses TRBV4-1 with TRBJ1-2, with TRBD1 matching over 9 bases. The CDR3 runs 16 residues. Germline V gene sequence: CDR1 MGHRA, CDR2 YSYEKL. The V gene end was trimmed by 0 bases and the J gene end by 4 bases; junction bases not matched to a gene: 6.

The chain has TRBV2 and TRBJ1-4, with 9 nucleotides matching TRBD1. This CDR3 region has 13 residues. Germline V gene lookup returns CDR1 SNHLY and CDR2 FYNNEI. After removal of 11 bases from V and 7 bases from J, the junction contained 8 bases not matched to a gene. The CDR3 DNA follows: TGTGCCGGTACAGGGGGCCAAATTGAAAAACTGTTTTTT. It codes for CAGTGGQIEKLFF.

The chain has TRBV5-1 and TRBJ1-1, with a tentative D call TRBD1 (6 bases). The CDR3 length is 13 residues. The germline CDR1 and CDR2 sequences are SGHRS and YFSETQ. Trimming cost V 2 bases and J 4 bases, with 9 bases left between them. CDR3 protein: CASSFTGFTEAFF. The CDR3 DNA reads TGCGCCAGCAGCTTTACAGGGTTCACTGAAGCTTTCTTT.

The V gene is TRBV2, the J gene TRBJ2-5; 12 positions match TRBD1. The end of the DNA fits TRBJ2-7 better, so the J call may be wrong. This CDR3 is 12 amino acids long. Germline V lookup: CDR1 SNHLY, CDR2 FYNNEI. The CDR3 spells CASGGQGAEQYF. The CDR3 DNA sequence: TGTGCCAGCGGGGGACAGGGGGCCGAGCAGTACTTC.

The CDR3 here is CASSLSLLAAADTQYF. The DNA for the CDR3 is TGCGCCAGCAGCTTATCCCTACTAGCGGCGGCAGATACGCAGTATTTT. The chain employs TRBV5-1 and TRBJ2-3, with 8 positions matching TRBD2. The CDR3 covers 16 residues. Germline CDR1 is SGHRS and CDR2 is YFSETQ. V gave up 2 bases and J gave up 4 bases; unmatched junction bases: 9.

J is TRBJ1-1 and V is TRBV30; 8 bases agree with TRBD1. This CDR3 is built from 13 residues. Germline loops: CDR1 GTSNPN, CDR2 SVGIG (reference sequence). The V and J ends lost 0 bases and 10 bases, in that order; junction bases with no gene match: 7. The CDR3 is CAWSVQGVNRAFF. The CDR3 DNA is TGTGCCTGGAGTGTACAGGGGGTTAATCGAGCTTTCTTT. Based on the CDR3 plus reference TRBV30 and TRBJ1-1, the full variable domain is SQTIHQWPATLVQPVGSPLSLECTVEGTSNPNLYWYRQAAGRGLQLLFYSVGIGQISSEVPQNLSASRPQDRQFILSSKKLLLSDSGFYLCAWSVQGVNRAFFGQGTRLTVV.

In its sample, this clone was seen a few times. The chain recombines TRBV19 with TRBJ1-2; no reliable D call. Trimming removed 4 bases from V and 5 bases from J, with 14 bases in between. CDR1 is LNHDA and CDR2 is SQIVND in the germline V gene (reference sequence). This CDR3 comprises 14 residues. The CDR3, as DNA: TGTGCCAGTAGTACCGACGGGGTATGGTATGGCTACACCTTC. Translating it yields CASSTDGVWYGYTF.

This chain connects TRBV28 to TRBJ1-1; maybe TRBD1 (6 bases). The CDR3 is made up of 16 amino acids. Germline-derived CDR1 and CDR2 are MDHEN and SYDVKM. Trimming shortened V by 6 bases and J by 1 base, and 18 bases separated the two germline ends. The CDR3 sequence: CASRYTGLGENTEAFF. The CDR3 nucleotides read TGTGCCAGCAGATATACAGGGTTAGGGGAGAACACTGAAGCTTTCTTT.

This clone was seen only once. CDR3 coding DNA: TGCAGCGTTGAGCGAGACAGGGGGCGCGAGCAGTACTTC. This gives the protein CSVERDRGREQYF. The chain joins TRBV29-1 to TRBJ2-7, with TRBD1 matching over 10 bases. The V segment lost 3 bases and the J segment 6 bases; nucleotides outside the gene matches: 5. This CDR3 region has 13 residues. The V gene's germline CDR1 is SQVTM and CDR2 ANQGSEA.